The T cell receptor beta chain under discussion was sequenced for a study of blood T cell repertoires in COVID-19. Study-wide context: Whether acute or convalescent, the COVID-19 samples came from the United States, Italy and Spain. PBMCs, B-cell-depleted T cells, or T cells provided the cDNA or gDNA that made up the material.

In the authors' methods: By means of reference gene primer amplification, nucleated cell counts were estimated. The repertoire was sequenced with immunoSEQ multiplex PCR; TCRdb's copy has only in-frame clones and lacks some. The V and J calls and the clone size are those of that table, but D and trimming were determined from the DNA. The top ten hold 1% of the sample, which has 300,000 or so clones, roughly 84% seen once. Trimming shortened V by 1 base and J by 3 bases, and 22 bases separated the two germline ends. The germline gives CDR1 SGHRS, CDR2 YFSETQ. The length of the CDR3 is 18 residues. V gene TRBV5-1 combines with J gene TRBJ1-1; perhaps TRBD1 as D (6 bases). The clonotype was recovered from a man aged 45-65 years with active or convalescent COVID-19. Sequences were obtained from peripheral blood. DNA for the CDR3: TGCGCCAGCAGCTTGTCAACCATGAGGGTGGGGGCCTACACTGAAGCTTTCTTT. It is translated as CASSLSTMRVGAYTEAFF. Looking up the rest from reference TRBV5-1 and TRBJ1-1 gives the full variable domain: KAGVTQTPRYLIKTRGQQVTLSCSPISGHRSVSWYQQTPGQGLQFLFEYFSETQRNKGNFPGRFSGRQFSNSRSEMNVSTLELGDSALYLCASSLSTMRVGAYTEAFFGQGTRLTVV.